This is a list of T cell receptor beta chains from one sample in a study of Graves' ophthalmopathy and Graves' hyperthyroidism. TCRdb passed the multiplex PCR reads through MiXCR, listing each CDR3 protein once. The sample includes roughly 350,000 distinct CDR3 sequences, about 15% of them seen just once. The sample taken for sequencing was peripheral blood. The receptors come from an adult woman with stable Graves' hyperthyroidism. Both conserved end residues are part of each CDR3. The D gene is left open where the match is weak. Part of the rows lack a size; the others show once, few, many or a class for expanded clones.

j_call v_call clone_size d_call cdr3_aa cdr3_nt
TRBJ1-5 TRBV12-3/TRBV12-4 many TRBD1 CASSRDSLKPQHF TGTGCCAGCAGCCGGGACAGTCTTAAGCCCCAGCATTTT
TRBJ2-3 TRBV28 few TRBD2 CASMELAGYTDTQYF TGTGCCAGCATGGAACTAGCGGGGTACACAGATACGCAGTATTTT
TRBJ2-5 TRBV12-5 many TRBD2 CASASFPSSGYQETQYF TGTGCTAGTGCCTCCTTTCCCTCTAGCGGGTACCAAGAGACCCAGTACTTC
TRBJ1-2 TRBV20-1 many NA CSARDDANYTF TGCAGTGCTAGAGATGATGCCAACTACACCTTC
TRBJ1-6 TRBV18 few NA CASSPRTYNSPLHF TGTGCCAGCTCACCACGGACCTATAATTCACCCCTCCACTTT
TRBJ2-5 TRBV5-1 many TRBD2 CASSLVGTTDGETQYF TGCGCCAGCAGCTTGGTCGGGACTACCGACGGGGAGACCCAGTACTTC
TRBJ2-7 TRBV28 many NA CASSWSDYEQYF TGTGCCAGCAGTTGGTCGGACTACGAGCAGTACTTC
TRBJ1-5 TRBV3-1 many NA CASSQEYSNQPQHF TGTGCCAGCAGCCAGGAGTATAGCAATCAGCCCCAGCATTTT
TRBJ2-2 TRBV30 few TRBD1 CAWIPRQGPNTGELFF TGTGCCTGGATCCCCCGACAGGGGCCCAACACCGGGGAGCTGTTTTTT
TRBJ2-7 TRBV5-1 NA NA CASSLKNGGPYEQYF TGCGCCAGCAGCCTGAAGAACGGGGGGCCCTACGAGCAGTACTTC